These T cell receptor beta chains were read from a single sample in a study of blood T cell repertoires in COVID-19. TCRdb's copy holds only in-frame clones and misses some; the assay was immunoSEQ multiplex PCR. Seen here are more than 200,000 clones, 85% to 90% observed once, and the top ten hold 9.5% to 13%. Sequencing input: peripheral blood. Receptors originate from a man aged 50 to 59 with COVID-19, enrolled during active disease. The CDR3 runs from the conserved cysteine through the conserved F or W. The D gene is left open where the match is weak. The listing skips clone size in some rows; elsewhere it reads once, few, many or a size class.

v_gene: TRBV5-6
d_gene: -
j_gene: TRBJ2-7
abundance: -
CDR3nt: TGTGCCAGCAGACGAAAGAACCCGGGACACTACTCCTACGAGCAGTACTTC
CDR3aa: CASRRKNPGHYSYEQYF

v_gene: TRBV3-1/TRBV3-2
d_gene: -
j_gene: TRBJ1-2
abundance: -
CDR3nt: TGTGCCAGCAGCCAAGAGAACAGCTATGGCTACACCTTC
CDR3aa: CASSQENSYGYTF

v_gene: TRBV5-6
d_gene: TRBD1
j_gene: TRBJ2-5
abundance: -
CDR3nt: TGTGCCAGCAGCCCCCAGACAGGGGGTCAAGAGACCCAGTACTTC
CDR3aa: CASSPQTGGQETQYF

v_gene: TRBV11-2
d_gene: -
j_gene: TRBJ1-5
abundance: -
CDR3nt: TGTGCCAGCAGAGCGGCGCCCCAGCATTTT
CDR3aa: CASRAAPQHF

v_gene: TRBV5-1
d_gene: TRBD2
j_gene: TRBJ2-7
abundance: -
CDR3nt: TGCGCCAGCAGCTCATATAGCGGGAGCTACGAGCAGTACTTC
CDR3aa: CASSSYSGSYEQYF

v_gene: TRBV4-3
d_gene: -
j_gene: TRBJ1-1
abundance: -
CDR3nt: TGCGCCAGCAGCCTGTCGGAGAGGAACACTGAAGCTTTCTTT
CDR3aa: CASSLSERNTEAFF

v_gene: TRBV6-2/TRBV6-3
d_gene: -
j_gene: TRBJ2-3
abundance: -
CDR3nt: TGTGCCAGCAGTACCCGGGTAGTGGGCACAGATACGCAGTATTTT
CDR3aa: CASSTRVVGTDTQYF

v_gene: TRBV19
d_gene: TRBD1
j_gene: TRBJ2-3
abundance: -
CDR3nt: TGTGCCAGTAGTATTGGGACAGCTAGCACAGATACGCAGTATTTT
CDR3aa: CASSIGTASTDTQYF

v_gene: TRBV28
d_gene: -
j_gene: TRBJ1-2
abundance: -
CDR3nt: TGTGCCAGCAGTTCGGGACACCTCTATGGCTACACCTTC
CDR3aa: CASSSGHLYGYTF

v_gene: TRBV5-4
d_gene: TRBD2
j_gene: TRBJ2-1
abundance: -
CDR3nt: TGTGCCAGCAGCTTGACTAGCGCTGGCGAGCAGTTCTTC
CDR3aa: CASSLTSAGEQFF

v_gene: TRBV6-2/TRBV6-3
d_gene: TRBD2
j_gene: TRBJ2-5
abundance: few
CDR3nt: TGTGCCAGCAGTCTAGCGGGGGGTGTGACCCAGTACTTC
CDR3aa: CASSLAGGVTQYF

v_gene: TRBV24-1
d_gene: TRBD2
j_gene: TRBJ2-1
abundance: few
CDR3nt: TGTGCCACCAGTGATACCGGGACTAGCGGGACCAATGAGCAGTTCTTC
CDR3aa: CATSDTGTSGTNEQFF

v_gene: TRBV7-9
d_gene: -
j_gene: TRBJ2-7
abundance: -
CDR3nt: TGTGCCAGCAGCTTTGTTCAGGGTGCAACTTACGAGCAGTACTTC
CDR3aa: CASSFVQGATYEQYF

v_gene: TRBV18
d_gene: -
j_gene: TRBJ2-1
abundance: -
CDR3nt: TGTGCCAGCTCACCAGCCAGGGCCTCCTACAATGAGCAGTTCTTC
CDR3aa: CASSPARASYNEQFF

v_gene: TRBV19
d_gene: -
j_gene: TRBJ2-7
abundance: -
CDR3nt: TGTGCCAGTAGTATGTTTCGGACAGCCCTCGGGGTGGAGCAGTACTTC
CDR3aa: CASSMFRTALGVEQYF

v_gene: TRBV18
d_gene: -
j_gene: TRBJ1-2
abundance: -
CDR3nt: TGTGCCAGCTCCCCCGACGGACTACTTAACTATGGCTACACCTTC
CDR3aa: CASSPDGLLNYGYTF

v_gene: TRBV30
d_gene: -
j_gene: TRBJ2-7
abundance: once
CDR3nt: TGTGCCTGGAGTACAAAGGGGGTGGGGAGCTACGAGCAGTACTTC
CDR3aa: CAWSTKGVGSYEQYF